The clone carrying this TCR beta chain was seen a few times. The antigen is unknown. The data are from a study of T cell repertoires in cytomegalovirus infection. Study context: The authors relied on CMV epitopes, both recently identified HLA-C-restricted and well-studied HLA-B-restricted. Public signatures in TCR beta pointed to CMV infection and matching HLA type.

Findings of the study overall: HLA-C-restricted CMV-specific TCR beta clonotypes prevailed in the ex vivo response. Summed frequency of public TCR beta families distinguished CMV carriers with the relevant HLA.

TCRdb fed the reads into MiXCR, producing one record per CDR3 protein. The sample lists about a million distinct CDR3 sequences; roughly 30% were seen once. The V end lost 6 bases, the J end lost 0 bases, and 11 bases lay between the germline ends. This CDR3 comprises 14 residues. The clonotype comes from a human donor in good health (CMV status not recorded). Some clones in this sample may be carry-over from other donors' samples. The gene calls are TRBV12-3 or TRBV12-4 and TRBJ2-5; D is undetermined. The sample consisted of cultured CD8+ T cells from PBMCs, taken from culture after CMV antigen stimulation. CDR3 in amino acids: CASRDLAYQETQYF. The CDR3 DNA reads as TGTGCCAGCAGGGACCTCGCGTACCAAGAGACCCAGTACTTC.